The clone carrying this T cell receptor (beta chain) was observed once. The authors' processing: Researchers report that nucleated cell counts were estimated from reference gene primer amplification. Sequencing used immunoSEQ multiplex PCR; TCRdb keeps in-frame clones, though not all of them. Clone size and V and J calls were adopted from that table, with D and trimming inferred from the DNA. The profile shows about 160,000 clones, under 85% of them singletons. The record originates from a study of blood T cell repertoires in COVID-19. Study overall: The study drew acute and convalescent COVID-19 samples from the United States, Italy and Spain.

The CDR3 has 16 amino acids. V trimming: 0 bases; J trimming: 3 bases; junction bases outside the gene matches: 2. CDR1 and CDR2 from the germline V gene are SGHRS and YFSETQ. Material: peripheral blood. The chain couples TRBV5-1 to TRBJ2-2, with 10 bases lining up with TRBD1. This TCR came from a man in his 70s with acute or convalescent COVID-19. CDR3 amino acids: CASSLEGTGDTGELFF. CDR3 coding DNA: TGCGCCAGCAGCTTGGAGGGGACAGGGGACACCGGGGAGCTGTTTTTT.